This paragraph covers one TCR beta chain sequence. Its antigen is unknown. The protocol was immunoSEQ multiplex PCR, while the TCRdb copy is restricted to in-frame clones and leaves out a portion. The sample lists fewer than 95,000 clones; around 89% were seen once. The sample belongs to a study of T cell responses to AZD1222 COVID-19 vaccine. Overall study results and limits: Spike-wide vaccine-associated CD4 TCRs dominated at 160-218 and 743-854. Increases in Spike-specific TCR breadth and depth were seen after two AZD1222 doses.

The sequences come from peripheral blood, collected on day 0 of AZD1222 vaccination. The TCR originated in an adult in good health.

The CDR3 loop reads CASSDRGRNTEAFF. The CDR3 DNA reads TGTGCCAGCAGTGACAGGGGGCGCAACACTGAAGCTTTCTTT. The V and J genes are TRBV6-2 or TRBV6-3 and TRBJ1-1; 10 bases fit TRBD1. Per germline, CDR1 MNHEY and CDR2 SVGEGT. V lost 5 bases and J lost 2; bases outside the gene matches: 2. The CDR3 totals 14 residues.